The source of this T cell receptor (beta chain) is a study of T-cell reconstitution after alpha-beta-depleted transplantation in children. The CDR3 is 13 amino acids. Per germline, CDR1 DFQATT and CDR2 SNEGSKA (reference sequence). After removal of 1 base from V and 7 bases from J, the junction contained 4 bases not matched to a gene. Molecular barcoding with unique molecular identifiers was used for the TCRbeta library. Each CDR3 protein is one row after TCRdb ran MiXCR on the PCR reads. Of about 690,000 distinct CDR3 sequences detected, roughly 15% appear once; the ten largest clones hold approximately 1%. This clonotype occurred many times.

This clonotype was sampled from a human donor who donated a stem cell graft to a child with acute myeloid leukemia. Source: PBMCs from the stem cell graft donor, taken from the stem cell graft. This chain links TRBV20-1 with TRBJ1-5, with 7 bases aligning to TRBD1. The CDR3 bases are TGCAGTGCTAGAGGGCAGGGGGAGCAGCCCCAGCATTTT. It translates to CSARGQGEQPQHF.